The 16 T cell receptor beta chains below come from one sample, sequenced in a study of long-term antiretroviral therapy in people with HIV. At the survey level, the v3.0 immunoSEQ assay was run. TCRdb's table, derived via immunoSEQ multiplex PCR, lists solely in-frame clones and lacks some. The sample includes over 20,000 clones, about 82% seen only once; the top ten take less than 15%. Sample: unsorted PBMCs, taken 1.6 years after starting antiretroviral therapy. The receptors originated from a man aged 35 to 55 with HIV.

This clone is termed medium-sized. The chain recombines TRBV5-4 with TRBJ2-5; D not certain. The germline gives CDR1 SGHNT, CDR2 YYREEE (reference sequence). This CDR3 region has 14 residues. V shed 1 base and J shed 2 bases, with 9 bases lying between them. Written as DNA, the CDR3 is TGTGCCAGCAGCTTGTTGTGGGATCAAGAGACCCAGTACTTC. Translated, it gives CASSLLWDQETQYF.

This chain joins TRBV4-1 and TRBJ1-1; D gene ambiguous. This CDR3 contains 13 residues. V was pared by 1 base and J by 1 base, with 4 bases between. Germline V lookup: CDR1 MGHRA, CDR2 YSYEKL. The CDR3 nucleotides are TGCGCCAGCAGCCAAGGACAGAACACTGAAGCTTTCTTT. As protein: CASSQGQNTEAFF.

This chain joins TRBV5-1 and TRBJ1-1, with D unclear. Trimming pared 0 bases from V and 4 bases from J, leaving 10 bases between. CDR3 size: 14 residues. The germline V gene has CDR1 SGHRS and CDR2 YFSETQ. The CDR3 region is CASSLEGEATEAFF. The CDR3 DNA reads TGCGCCAGCAGCTTGGAGGGTGAGGCCACTGAAGCTTTCTTT. Supplemented by reference TRBV5-1 and TRBJ1-1, the full variable domain reads KAGVTQTPRYLIKTRGQQVTLSCSPISGHRSVSWYQQTPGQGLQFLFEYFSETQRNKGNFPGRFSGRQFSNSRSEMNVSTLELGDSALYLCASSLEGEATEAFFGQGTRLTVV.

This clone was counted only a few times. The rearrangement joins TRBV4-2 to TRBJ1-2, with D possibly TRBD1 on 6 matching bases. Deletions cut 0 bases from V and 2 bases from J, with 7 bases between. In germline, CDR1 is LGHNA, CDR2 YNFKEQ. The length of the CDR3 is 14 residues. The CDR3 DNA sequence: TGTGCCAGCAGCCAAGAAGGGGGGAACTATGGCTACACCTTC. It is translated as CASSQEGGNYGYTF.

The V and J genes are TRBV13 and TRBJ2-3; 7 nucleotides match TRBD2. The V gene's germline CDR1 is PRHDT and CDR2 FYEKMQ (reference sequence). The CDR3 spans 18 residues. Trimming removed 4 bases from V and 0 bases from J; junction bases left unmatched: 13. In nucleotides, the CDR3 is TGTGCCAGCAGCTCCGGCGGGAGCCACCTTTCTAGCACAGATACGCAGTATTTT. This sequence encodes CASSSGGSHLSSTDTQYF. The full variable domain, with the rest looked up from reference TRBV13 and TRBJ2-3, is AAGVIQSPRHLIKEKRETATLKCYPIPRHDTVYWYQQGPGQDPQFLISFYEKMQSDKGSIPDRFSAQQFSDYHSELNMSSLELGDSALYFCASSSGGSHLSSTDTQYFGPGTRLTVL.

This chain connects TRBV30 to TRBJ2-3, with TRBD2 as a possible D gene (5 bases). Germline CDR1 and CDR2: GTSNPN and SVGIG (reference sequence). This CDR3 is built from 17 residues. V was pared by 0 bases and J by 0 bases, with 16 bases between. In DNA, the CDR3 is TGTGCCTGGAGTGTAATAGACGCGGGCCCTAGCACAGATACGCAGTATTTT. Translated: CAWSVIDAGPSTDTQYF.

The chain combines TRBV27 with TRBJ2-1; D is unresolved. CDR1 is MNHEY, CDR2 SMNVEV, per germline (reference sequence). The CDR3 loop spans 17 amino acids. V shed 3 bases and J shed 0 bases, with 15 bases lying between them. This CDR3 is CASSFRIDGSSYNEQFF. For the CDR3, the DNA is TGTGCCAGCAGTTTCCGCATCGACGGTAGCTCCTACAATGAGCAGTTCTTC.

V gene TRBV6-1 combines with J gene TRBJ2-3; TRBD1 aligns across 8 bases. This CDR3 has 19 residues. Germline V lookup: CDR1 MNHNS, CDR2 SASEGT. V was pared by 0 bases and J by 1 base, with 12 bases of the junction left unmatched. CDR3 nucleotides: TGTGCCAGCAGTGAAGCGGGAAAAAGGGCAGGGGGCCGCACAGATACGCAGTATTTT. Its translation: CASSEAGKRAGGRTDTQYF.

This clone occurred once. The chain joins TRBV5-1 to TRBJ2-1; 8 bases line up with TRBD2. This CDR3 contains 15 residues. The V gene end was trimmed by 0 bases and the J gene end by 7 bases; junction bases not matched to a gene: 6. The germline gives CDR1 SGHRS, CDR2 YFSETQ. CDR3 DNA sequence: TGCGCCAGCAGCTTGGCAGCGGGGGTAGAAAATGAGCAGTTCTTC. This encodes CASSLAAGVENEQFF. Full variable domain (outside the CDR3, taken from reference TRBV5-1 and TRBJ2-1): KAGVTQTPRYLIKTRGQQVTLSCSPISGHRSVSWYQQTPGQGLQFLFEYFSETQRNKGNFPGRFSGRQFSNSRSEMNVSTLELGDSALYLCASSLAAGVENEQFFGPGTRLTVL.

This chain connects TRBV27 to TRBJ2-7; D is possibly TRBD2 (5 bases). This CDR3 spans 11 amino acids. Germline CDR1 reads MNHEY; CDR2 reads SMNVEV (reference sequence). Trimming took off 11 bases at V and 4 bases at J, with 12 bases between the two ends. CDR3 residues: CARRRRYEQYF. CDR3 in DNA: TGTGCCCGAAGGAGGCGTTACGAGCAGTACTTC.

The V gene is TRBV7-2, the J gene TRBJ1-2; a possible D gene is TRBD1 (5 bases). Germline V gene data show CDR1 as SGHTA and CDR2 as FQGNSA. Trimming took off 4 bases at V and 4 bases at J, with 13 bases between the two ends. CDR3 length: 14 residues. CDR3 residues: CASSSSRGSYGYTF. For the CDR3, the DNA is TGTGCCAGCAGCTCTTCCCGGGGCAGCTATGGCTACACCTTC.

The V and J genes are TRBV19 and TRBJ1-1; D is ambiguous. CDR3 length: 15 residues. The germline V gene encodes CDR1 LNHDA and CDR2 SQIVND (reference sequence). V shed 7 bases and J shed 3 bases, with 18 bases lying between them. CDR3 nucleotides: TGTGCCAGTAACGGTGGGCCACAAGAGGACACTGAAGCTTTCTTT. This gives the protein CASNGGPQEDTEAFF. Full variable domain (outside the CDR3, taken from reference TRBV19 and TRBJ1-1): DGGITQSPKYLFRKEGQNVTLSCEQNLNHDAMYWYRQDPGQGLRLIYYSQIVNDFQKGDIAEGYSVSREKKESFPLTVTSAQKNPTAFYLCASNGGPQEDTEAFFGQGTRLTVV.

This chain uses TRBV18 with TRBJ1-4; no reliable D call. Trimming took off 3 bases at V and 8 bases at J, with 4 bases between the two ends. The germline CDR1 and CDR2 sequences are KGHSH and LQKENI. The CDR3 is 11 amino acids. The CDR3 DNA reads as TGTGCCAGCTCACCTGGGGAAAAACTGTTTTTT. Residues: CASSPGEKLFF. The variable domain in full, completed from reference TRBV18 and TRBJ1-4, reads NAGVMQNPRHLVRRRGQEARLRCSPMKGHSHVYWYRQLPEEGLKFMVYLQKENIIDESGMPKERFSAEFPKEGPSILRIQQVVRGDSAAYFCASSPGEKLFFGSGTQLSVL.

On this clone itself: Other DNA sequences in the sample encode the same CDR3. CDR3 protein: CASSSTAYEQYF. The CDR3 DNA reads as TGTGCCAGCAGCTCAACAGCATACGAGCAGTACTTC. The chain carries TRBV11-3 and TRBJ2-7; D gene uncertain. The V and J ends lost 4 bases and 4 bases respectively, with 8 bases between them. This CDR3 comprises 12 residues. Per the germline V gene, CDR1 is SGHNT and CDR2 is YENEEA. The whole variable domain, filled in from reference TRBV11-3 and TRBJ2-7, reads EAGVVQSPRYKIIEKKQPVAFWCNPISGHNTLYWYLQNLGQGPELLIRYENEEAVDDSQLPKDRFSAERLKGVDSTLKIQPAELGDSAVYLCASSSTAYEQYFGPGTRLTVT.

J is TRBJ1-4 and V is TRBV5-4, with D possibly matching TRBD1 (5 bases). Germline lookup yields CDR1 SGHNT and CDR2 YYREEE (reference sequence). The CDR3 covers 20 residues. Trimming pared 4 bases from V and 4 bases from J, leaving 29 bases between. The CDR3 region has the DNA TGTGCCAGCAGCCCGGGTACTGGGACGGACTCCGTCGACCGTAATGAAAAACTGTTTTTT. Translated, it gives CASSPGTGTDSVDRNEKLFF.

The chain recombines TRBV13 with TRBJ2-7; D is possibly TRBD2 (5 bases). Trimming pared 1 base from V and 1 base from J, leaving 8 bases between. Germline V gene data show CDR1 as PRHDT and CDR2 as FYEKMQ (reference sequence). This CDR3 region has 14 residues. The CDR3 bases are TGTGCCAGCAGCTTAGCCTGGGAGTCCTACGAGCAGTACTTC. Protein sequence: CASSLAWESYEQYF.